This T cell receptor (beta chain) was identified during a study of cytomegalovirus exposure and HLA in healthy donors. V was cut by 5 bases and J by 4 bases, with 15 bases left in between. CDR1 and CDR2 (germline): SEHNR, FQNEAQ (reference sequence). The CDR3 length is 15 residues. PCR primers comprised 60 Vbeta and 13 Jbeta primers. The table came from immunoSEQ multiplex PCR; TCRdb's copy has only in-frame clones and leaves some out. Of 100,000 to 150,000 clones in the sample, roughly 71% are singletons; the top ten hold under 6.5%. This clone was detected only a few times. Sequenced material: PBMCs. The clonotype comes from a woman in her forties or fifties in good health and CMV-seropositive. This chain links TRBV7-9 with TRBJ1-5; D not certain. In DNA form, the CDR3 reads TGTGCCAGCAGCAGTGACACAGAACTTAATCAGCCCCAGCATTTT. As protein: CASSSDTELNQPQHF.